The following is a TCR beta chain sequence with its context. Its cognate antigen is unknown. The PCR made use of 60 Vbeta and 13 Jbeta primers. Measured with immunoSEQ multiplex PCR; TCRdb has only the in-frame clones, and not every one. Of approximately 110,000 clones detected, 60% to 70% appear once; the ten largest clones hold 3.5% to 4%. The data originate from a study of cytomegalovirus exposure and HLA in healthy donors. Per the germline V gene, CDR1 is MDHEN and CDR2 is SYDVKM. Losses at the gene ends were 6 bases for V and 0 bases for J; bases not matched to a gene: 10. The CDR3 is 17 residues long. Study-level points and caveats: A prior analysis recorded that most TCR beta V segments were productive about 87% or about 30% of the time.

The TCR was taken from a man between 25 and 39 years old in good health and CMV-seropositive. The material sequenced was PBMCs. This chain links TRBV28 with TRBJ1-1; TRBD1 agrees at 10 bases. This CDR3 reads CASSPVPGQGMNTEAFF. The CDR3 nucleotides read TGTGCCAGCAGCCCAGTCCCGGGACAGGGGATGAACACTGAAGCTTTCTTT.